This record looks at one T cell receptor beta chain sequence and its context. This record belongs to a study of shared clonotypes between healthy human individuals. Trimming left V 4 bases short and J 5 bases short, with 18 bases between. The length of the CDR3 is 16 residues. Germline values: CDR1 MRHNA, CDR2 SNTAGT. TCRdb's copy holds only in-frame clones and misses some; the assay was immunoSEQ multiplex PCR. This sample carries about 1.5 million clones, roughly 98% of them seen once, and the ten largest clones take roughly 0.4%. The TCR was taken from a man aged 25-45 years in good health. V is TRBV6-4 and J is TRBJ1-5; unclear D gene. The sample consisted of naive CD4+ T cells sorted from blood. Subset reported: CD45RA+ positively selected. The CDR3 coding sequence is TGTGCCAGCAGTGCCCGCGATCCATTCCCATATCAGCCCCAGCATTTT. Translating gives CASSARDPFPYQPQHF.